This T cell receptor (beta chain) was sequenced for a study of naive and memory T cell subsets. With respect to this clonotype: Its antigen is undetermined.

An equimolar mix of two oligonucleotides served as the beta constant-region primer for TRBC1 and TRBC2. Nested alpha and beta constant-region primers with the SP2 primer drove four PCR rounds on ligated cDNA. In TCRdb, the UMI-ligation and nested PCR reads were re-called with MiXCR into one record per CDR3 protein. The sample lists over 110,000 distinct CDR3 sequences; approximately 21% were seen once. Study-wide results and caveats: A few larger clonotypes appeared in naive repertoires, especially CD8, possibly memory cells re-expressing CD45RA.

The CDR3 totals 14 residues. CDR1 is DFQATT and CDR2 is SNEGSKA in the germline V gene (reference sequence). After removal of 0 bases from V and 3 bases from J, the junction contained 5 bases not matched to a gene. Sequencing was carried out using naive CD8+ T cells from blood. V is TRBV20-1 and J is TRBJ2-7; 7 bases are a match to TRBD1. The receptor was derived from a human donor in good health. DNA of the CDR3: TGCAGTGCTAGAGAACGACAGGGAATCTACGAGCAGTACTTC. This codes for CSARERQGIYEQYF.